Here is one TCR beta chain with its context. This entry is derived from a study of T cells in tumors after PD-1 blockade. V gave up 0 bases and J gave up 4 bases, with 15 bases separating them. The CDR3 consists of 16 residues. Per germline, CDR1 MGHRA and CDR2 YSYEKL. Some clones are missing from TCRdb's copy, which holds only in-frame ones; the method was immunoSEQ multiplex PCR. The table lists tens of thousands of clones, about three quarters of them singletons. The genes are TRBV4-1 and TRBJ1-2; D might be TRBD1 (5 bases). The sample consisted of PBMCs, taken after anti-PD-1 treatment. The clonotype comes from a human donor with basal cell carcinoma. CDR3 in DNA: TGCGCCAGCAGCCAAGATTACGGGACGGGCCTCTATGGCTACACCTTC. The encoded protein is CASSQDYGTGLYGYTF.